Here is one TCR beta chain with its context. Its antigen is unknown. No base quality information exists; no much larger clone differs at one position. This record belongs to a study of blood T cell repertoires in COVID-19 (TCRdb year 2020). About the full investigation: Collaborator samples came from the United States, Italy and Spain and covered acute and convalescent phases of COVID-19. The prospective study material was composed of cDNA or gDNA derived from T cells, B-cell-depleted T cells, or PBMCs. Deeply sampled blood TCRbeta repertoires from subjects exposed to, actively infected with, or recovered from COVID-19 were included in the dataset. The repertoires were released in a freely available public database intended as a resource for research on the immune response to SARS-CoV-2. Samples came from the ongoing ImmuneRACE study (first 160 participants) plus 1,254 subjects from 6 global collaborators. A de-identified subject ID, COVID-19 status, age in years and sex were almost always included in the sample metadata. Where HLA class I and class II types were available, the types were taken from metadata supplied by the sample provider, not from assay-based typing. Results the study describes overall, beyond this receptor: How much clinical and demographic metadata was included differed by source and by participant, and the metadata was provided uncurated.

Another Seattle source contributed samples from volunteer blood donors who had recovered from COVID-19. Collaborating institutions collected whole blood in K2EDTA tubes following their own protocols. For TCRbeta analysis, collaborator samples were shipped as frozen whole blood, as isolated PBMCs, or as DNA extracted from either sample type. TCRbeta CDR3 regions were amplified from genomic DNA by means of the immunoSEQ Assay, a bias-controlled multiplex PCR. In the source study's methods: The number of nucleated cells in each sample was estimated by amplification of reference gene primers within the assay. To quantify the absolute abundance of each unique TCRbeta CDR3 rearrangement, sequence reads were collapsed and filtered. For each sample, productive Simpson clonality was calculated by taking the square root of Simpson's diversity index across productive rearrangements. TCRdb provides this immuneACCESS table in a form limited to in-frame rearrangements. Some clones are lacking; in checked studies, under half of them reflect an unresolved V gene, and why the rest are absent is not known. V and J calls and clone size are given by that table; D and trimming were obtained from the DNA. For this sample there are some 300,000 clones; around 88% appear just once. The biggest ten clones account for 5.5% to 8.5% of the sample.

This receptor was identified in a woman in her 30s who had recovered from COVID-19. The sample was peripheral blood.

CDR3 loop: CASSRLLSGRGNNSPLHF. The DNA sequence is given as TGCGCCAGCAGTCGTCTATTATCGGGGAGGGGAAATAATTCACCCCTCCACTTT. The V and J genes are TRBV4-1 and TRBJ1-6, and perhaps TRBD1 as D gene, on 5 matching bases. Deletion took 6 bases off V and 5 bases off J, with a span of 23 bases between the germline ends. Reading the germline V gene gives CDR1 MGHRA and CDR2 YSYEKL. Including cysteine and phenylalanine, the CDR3 has 18 amino acids. Only CDR3 DNA is held: 54 bases, read in frame from base 1.